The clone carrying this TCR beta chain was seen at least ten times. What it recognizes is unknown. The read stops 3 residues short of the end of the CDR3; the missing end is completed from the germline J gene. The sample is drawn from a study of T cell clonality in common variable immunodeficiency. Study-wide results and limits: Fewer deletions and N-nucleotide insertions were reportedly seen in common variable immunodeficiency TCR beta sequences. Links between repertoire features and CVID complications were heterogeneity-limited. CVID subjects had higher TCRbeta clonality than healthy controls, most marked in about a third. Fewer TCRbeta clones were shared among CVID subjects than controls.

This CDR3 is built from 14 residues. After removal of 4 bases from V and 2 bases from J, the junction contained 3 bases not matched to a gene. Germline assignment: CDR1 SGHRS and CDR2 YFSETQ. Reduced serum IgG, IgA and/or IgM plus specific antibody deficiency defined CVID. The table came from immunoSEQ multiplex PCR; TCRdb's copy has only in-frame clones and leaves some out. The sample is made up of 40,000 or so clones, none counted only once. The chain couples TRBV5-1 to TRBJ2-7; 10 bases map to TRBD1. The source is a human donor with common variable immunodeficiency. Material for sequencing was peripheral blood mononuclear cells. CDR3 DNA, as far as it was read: TGCGCCAGCAGCCTAGGACAGGGGGCCTACGAG. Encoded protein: CASSLGQGAYE. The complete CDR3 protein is CASSLGQGAYEQYF.